The entry that follows covers one TCR beta chain sequence. This entry belongs to a study of shared clonotypes between healthy human individuals. Generated by immunoSEQ multiplex PCR, the TCRdb table keeps only in-frame clones and is missing some. The profile covers about 2.4 million clones, with 93% appearing a single time and approximately 0.37% taken by the ten largest. Trimming shortened V by 1 base and J by 7 bases, and 17 bases separated the two germline ends. The CDR3 has 15 residues. Per germline, CDR1 SGHTA and CDR2 FQGNSA. The chain combines TRBV7-2 with TRBJ2-7; D remains ambiguous. This TCR was recovered from a man younger than 35 in good health. Some clones in this sample may be carry-over from other donors' samples. Sequencing input: naive CD4+ T cells from PBMCs. Indicated subset: CD45RA+ positively selected. As DNA, the CDR3 is TGTGCCAGCAGCTTAGACCCAAGCCGTTACGGGGAGCAGTACTTC. This encodes CASSLDPSRYGEQYF.